The 31 T cell receptor beta chains given below trace back to one sample, sequenced in a study of T cell repertoires in aging, cancer and after chemotherapy. Peripheral blood genomic DNA, not sorted cells or RNA, was the template. Rearranged V-D-J TRB sequences were amplified with a mixed TRB-A/B primer pool. TCRdb re-called the multiplex PCR reads with MiXCR, one entry per CDR3 protein. The sample consists of roughly 9,300 distinct CDR3 sequences, 40% of them appearing once. The sequencing sample was made of blood. Receptor source: a human donor in good health.

The chain combines TRBV21-1 with TRBJ1-6; the table's D call, TRBD1, was not checked against the DNA. TRBV21-1 is shown as a pseudogene. The CDR3 runs to 18 residues. CDR3 residues: CASSPRTYLKISNSPLHF. The CDR3 nucleotides are TGTGCCAGCAGTCCCAGGACATACCTTAAGATTAGTAATTCACCCCTCCACTTT.

The V call is TRBV10-3, the J call TRBJ1-3; no clear D. The V gene lost 4 bases and the J gene lost 0 bases, with 10 bases spanning the gap. Germline CDR1 reads ENHRY; CDR2 reads SYGVKD. CDR3 length: 15 amino acids. The CDR3 DNA reads as TGTGCCATCAGTGCCGCGGGGTTCTCTGGAAACACCATATATTTT. This encodes CAISAAGFSGNTIYF.

The sample holds a few counts of this clonotype. This sequence joins TRBV11-2 and TRBJ2-1, with TRBD2 matching over 9 bases. V trimming: 3 bases; J trimming: 8 bases; junction bases outside the gene matches: 8. The germline gives CDR1 SGHAT, CDR2 FQNNGV. CDR3 length: 15 amino acids. The CDR3 loop reads CASSFGGGAGDEQFF. The CDR3 DNA reads TGTGCCAGCAGCTTTGGCGGGGGGGCCGGGGATGAGCAGTTCTTC. The full variable domain, rest sourced from reference TRBV11-2 and TRBJ2-1, is EAGVAQSPRYKIIEKRQSVAFWCNPISGHATLYWYQQILGQGPKLLIQFQNNGVVDDSQLPKDRFSAERLKGVDSTLKIQPAKLEDSAVYLCASSFGGGAGDEQFFGPGTRLTVL.

This chain joins TRBV18 and TRBJ1-6; D perhaps matches TRBD1 (5 bases). Deletions cut 2 bases from V and 11 bases from J, with 10 bases between. Per the germline V gene, CDR1 is KGHSH and CDR2 is LQKENI. This CDR3 contains 13 residues. The CDR3 reads CASSPGGSAPLHF. CDR3 bases: TGTGCCAGCTCACCAGGGGGAAGTGCACCCCTCCACTTT.

This CDR3 is CASSHRSDSATYGYTF. In DNA form, the CDR3 reads TGCGCCAGCAGTCACCGGTCCGACAGTGCGACCTATGGCTACACCTTC. The chain carries TRBV23-1 and TRBJ1-2; possibly TRBD1 for D (5 bases). TRBV23-1 is assigned to the ORF class and has an uncertain function. This CDR3 has 16 residues. V was pared by 3 bases and J by 4 bases, with 18 bases between.

The chain carries TRBV7-9 and TRBJ2-1, with D possibly matching TRBD1 (5 bases). Trimming stripped 3 bases from V and 0 bases from J, with 9 bases between. This CDR3 is built from 15 residues. The germline CDR1 and CDR2 sequences are SEHNR and FQNEAQ (reference sequence). The CDR3 DNA reads as TGTGCCAGCAGCTTGGACCAGGGCTCCTACAATGAGCAGTTCTTC. As protein: CASSLDQGSYNEQFF.

This chain uses TRBV7-9 with TRBJ2-7; D unresolved. V shed 1 base and J shed 6 bases, with 7 bases lying between them. Germline CDR1 reads SEHNR; CDR2 reads FQNEAQ (reference sequence). The CDR3 loop spans 12 amino acids. The CDR3 reads CASSLVMAEQYF. For the CDR3, the DNA is TGTGCCAGCAGCTTAGTCATGGCCGAGCAGTACTTC.

The genes are TRBV6-5 and TRBJ2-1; D gene unclear. V was trimmed by 7 bases and J by 0 bases, leaving 7 bases between them. This CDR3 comprises 13 residues. Germline-derived CDR1 and CDR2 are MNHEY and SVGAGI. The CDR3 sequence: CASTESSYNEQFF. DNA of the CDR3: TGTGCCAGCACGGAAAGCTCCTACAATGAGCAGTTCTTC.

This chain connects TRBV6-5 to TRBJ2-7, with TRBD1 matching over 8 bases. Germline trimming cut 2 bases from V and 7 bases from J; bases unmatched to any gene: 4. Germline CDR1 is MNHEY and CDR2 is SVGAGI. This CDR3 has 13 amino acids. The CDR3 DNA is TGTGCCAGCAGTTACGACAGGGGAAATGAGCAGTACTTC. Its translation is CASSYDRGNEQYF.

The chain combines TRBV6-1 with TRBJ2-4; D not resolved. Per the germline V gene, CDR1 is MNHNS and CDR2 is SASEGT. The CDR3 has 12 amino acids. V was trimmed by 5 bases and J by 9 bases, leaving 11 bases between them. CDR3 sequence (DNA): TGTGCCAGCAGTTATAGTGGAACCATTCAGTACTTC. Translated: CASSYSGTIQYF.

This clonotype turned up a few times. The genes are TRBV12-3 or TRBV12-4 and TRBJ2-3; D remains unclear. With 3 bases removed from V and 2 bases from J, the gap between germline ends came to 9 bases. The CDR3 is made up of 14 amino acids. The CDR3 here is CASSLTIHTDTQYF. CDR3 bases: TGTGCCAGCAGTTTGACCATCCACACAGATACGCAGTATTTT.

The gene calls are TRBV28 and TRBJ2-2; 9 nucleotides line up with TRBD2. The CDR3 totals 16 residues. Germline V CDR1 and CDR2: MDHEN, SYDVKM. V lost 7 bases, J lost 0 bases, and 6 bases stayed unmatched. The CDR3 bases are TGTGCCAGCATCTCTAGCGGGACCGCGAACACCGGGGAGCTGTTTTTT. This gives the protein CASISSGTANTGELFF.

This clonotype has just a few counts. The rearrangement links TRBV30 to TRBJ1-2; tentatively, D is TRBD1 (5 bases). This CDR3 spans 14 amino acids. V lost 2 bases and J lost 2, with 12 bases in between. Germline V CDR1 and CDR2: GTSNPN, SVGIG (reference sequence). The CDR3: CAWSKTVKNYGYTF. CDR3 bases: TGTGCCTGGAGTAAGACAGTTAAAAACTATGGCTACACCTTC.

The V call is TRBV7-9, the J call TRBJ1-1; 8 nucleotides align to TRBD1. This CDR3 has 14 residues. Germline V gene lookup returns CDR1 SEHNR and CDR2 FQNEAQ (reference sequence). V lost 5 bases, J lost 7 bases, and 9 bases stayed unmatched. For the CDR3, the DNA is TGTGCCAGCAGCGGAGGACAGGGATGGAGTGAAGCTTTCTTT. Translated: CASSGGQGWSEAFF.

Details on this clonotype: Compared with germline, one end of the junction differs, possibly owing to a read error. The V gene is TRBV20-1, the J gene TRBJ1-5; D might be TRBD1 (5 bases). The CDR3 consists of 16 residues. Per germline, CDR1 DFQATT and CDR2 SNEGSKA (reference sequence). The CDR3 DNA sequence: TGCAGTGCTAGAGGAGGGGACGGATTTGGCAATGAGCCCCAGCATTTT. Translated: CSARGGDGFGNEPQHF.

The sample holds a few counts of this clonotype. In nucleotides, the CDR3 is TGTGCCAGCAGTTATGAGACAGCCTATAATTCACCCCTCCACTTT. Residues: CASSYETAYNSPLHF. The gene calls are TRBV6-5 and TRBJ1-6, with D perhaps matching TRBD1 (5 bases). Germline CDR1 MNHEY, CDR2 SVGAGI. The V and J ends lost 3 bases and 2 bases respectively, with 8 bases between them. The CDR3 is 15 amino acids.

This clonotype was seen just once. The V and J genes are TRBV20-1 and TRBJ2-5, with D tentatively TRBD2 (6 bases). The V gene's germline CDR1 is DFQATT and CDR2 SNEGSKA (reference sequence). The germline V and J ends were trimmed by 4 bases and 1 base, with 16 bases remaining between them. The CDR3 runs to 15 residues. CDR3: CSAIAAASLQETQYF. The DNA of the CDR3 is TGCAGTGCTATAGCGGCAGCTTCCCTCCAAGAGACCCAGTACTTC.

This clonotype was counted only a few times. The rearrangement joins TRBV5-7 to TRBJ1-2, with a possible D match to TRBD1 (5 bases). TRBV5-7 has ORF status, its function being uncertain. This CDR3 region has 14 residues. Trimming pared 0 bases from V and 5 bases from J, leaving 11 bases between. CDR3 loop: CASSLGRDGYGYTF. In DNA form, the CDR3 reads TGTGCCAGCAGCTTGGGCAGGGACGGTTATGGCTACACCTTC.

The chain joins TRBV19 to TRBJ2-7; the match to TRBD2 covers 7 bases. The CDR3 covers 13 residues. CDR1 LNHDA and CDR2 SQIVND come from the germline V gene (reference sequence). V lost 5 bases and J lost 6; bases outside the gene matches: 7. CDR3 DNA sequence: TGTGCCAGTAGTCCTTGGGGCGGGAGCGAGCAGTACTTC. Translating it yields CASSPWGGSEQYF.

The chain is built from TRBV6-2 or TRBV6-3 and TRBJ2-4, with 7 bases matching TRBD1. This CDR3 comprises 11 residues. J gave up 8 bases and V 6 bases, and 1 base lay outside the gene matches. The germline gives CDR1 MNHEY, CDR2 SVGEGT. CDR3 amino acids: CASRTGYIQYF. DNA of the CDR3: TGTGCCAGCAGGACAGGGTACATTCAGTACTTC.

This chain uses TRBV28 with TRBJ2-2; D might be TRBD1 (6 bases). V shed 1 base and J shed 5 bases, with 11 bases lying between them. CDR3 length: 15 amino acids. The germline V gene encodes CDR1 MDHEN and CDR2 SYDVKM. The CDR3 spells CASSLLQGWTGELFF. DNA for the CDR3: TGTGCCAGCAGTTTATTACAGGGTTGGACCGGGGAGCTGTTTTTT.

This clonotype has a handful of counts. The chain uses TRBV18 and TRBJ1-6; D uncertain. This CDR3 region has 14 residues. V was cut by 2 bases and J by 9 bases, with 11 bases left in between. The germline V gene encodes CDR1 KGHSH and CDR2 LQKENI. The CDR3 nucleotides are TGTGCCAGCTCACCAACCGGAATGGGTTCACCCCTCCACTTT. It is translated as CASSPTGMGSPLHF.

This clonotype has just a few counts. This chain connects TRBV6-5 to TRBJ1-3; TRBD1 might be the D (5 bases). The CDR3 is made up of 15 amino acids. CDR1 is MNHEY and CDR2 is SVGAGI in the germline V gene. Trimming pared 4 bases from V and 0 bases from J, leaving 10 bases between. CDR3 in amino acids: CASSLQAFSGNTIYF. CDR3 DNA sequence: TGTGCCAGCAGTTTACAGGCGTTCTCTGGAAACACCATATATTTT.

This clonotype has a handful of counts. The genes are TRBV10-3 and TRBJ1-1, with D unclear. This CDR3 has 13 residues. Germline V gives CDR1 ENHRY, CDR2 SYGVKD. Trimming took 3 bases from V and 1 from J, leaving 6 bases between them. In nucleotides, the CDR3 is TGTGCCATCAGTGACTGGGGGAACACTGAAGCTTTCTTT. This encodes CAISDWGNTEAFF.

This clonotype is classed as medium-sized (0.01 to 0.1%). The chain links TRBV6-5 to TRBJ2-7; D tentatively fits TRBD1 or TRBD2 (5 bases each). The germline V and J ends were trimmed by 5 bases and 3 bases, with 11 bases remaining between them. Germline-derived CDR1 and CDR2 are MNHEY and SVGAGI. The CDR3 extends over 13 amino acids. DNA for the CDR3: TGTGCCAGCAGTCGTGACAGCGGCTACGAGCAGTACTTC. Translated: CASSRDSGYEQYF.

This CDR3 reads CASSLGGGYGYTF. In DNA form, the CDR3 reads TGTGCCAGCAGTTTAGGGGGAGGATATGGCTACACCTTC. This chain connects TRBV27 to TRBJ1-2; maybe TRBD1 (5 bases). Trimming cost V 2 bases and J 5 bases, with 9 bases left between them. CDR1 MNHEY and CDR2 SMNVEV come from the germline V gene (reference sequence). CDR3 length equals 13 residues.

This clonotype was seen a few times. The rearrangement uses TRBV7-3 and TRBJ1-4, with D uncertain. The germline CDR1 and CDR2 sequences are SGHTA and FQGTGA. Trimming removed 5 bases at V and 0 bases at J, with 7 bases between. The CDR3 loop spans 14 amino acids. The CDR3 DNA reads TGTGCCAGCAGCCTTAAGACAACTAATGAAAAACTGTTTTTT. Translating gives CASSLKTTNEKLFF.

This clonotype turned up a few times. The chain employs TRBV7-3 and TRBJ2-5; 13 nucleotides agree with TRBD2. CDR1 and CDR2 (germline): SGHTA, FQGTGA. V shed 5 bases and J 5 bases; nucleotides not matched to a gene: 5. The CDR3 consists of 15 residues. CDR3 protein: CASSPTSGGWETQYF. As DNA, the CDR3 is TGTGCCAGCAGCCCGACTAGCGGGGGGTGGGAGACCCAGTACTTC. Complete variable domain (other parts from reference TRBV7-3 and TRBJ2-5): GAGVSQTPSNKVTEKGKYVELRCDPISGHTALYWYRQSLGQGPEFLIYFQGTGAADDSGLPNDRFFAVRPEGSVSTLKIQRTERGDSAVYLCASSPTSGGWETQYFGPGTRLLVL.

The V and J genes are TRBV29-1 and TRBJ1-1; D is ambiguous. The CDR3 spans 11 residues. Germline V gene sequence: CDR1 SQVTM, CDR2 ANQGSEA. Trimming took off 3 bases at V and 2 bases at J, with 4 bases between the two ends. CDR3 region: CSVEINTEAFF. DNA of the CDR3: TGCAGCGTTGAGATAAACACTGAAGCTTTCTTT.

The gene calls are TRBV2 and TRBJ2-7; D is perhaps TRBD2 (6 bases). The germline V and J ends were trimmed by 3 bases and 4 bases, with 16 bases remaining between them. The CDR3 extends over 15 amino acids. Germline CDR1 and CDR2: SNHLY and FYNNEI. The CDR3: CASSEGGARGYEQYF. The CDR3 DNA is TGTGCCAGCAGTGAGGGGGGAGCACGGGGGTACGAGCAGTACTTC.

The V call is TRBV20-1, the J call TRBJ1-3, with D hard to call. Looked up from germline, CDR1 is DFQATT and CDR2 is SNEGSKA (reference sequence). The CDR3 spans 13 residues. Deletions cut 6 bases from V and 3 bases from J, with 12 bases between. The CDR3 nucleotides read TGCAGTGCCGAGGCGGGGATTGGAAACACCATATATTTT. Protein: CSAEAGIGNTIYF.